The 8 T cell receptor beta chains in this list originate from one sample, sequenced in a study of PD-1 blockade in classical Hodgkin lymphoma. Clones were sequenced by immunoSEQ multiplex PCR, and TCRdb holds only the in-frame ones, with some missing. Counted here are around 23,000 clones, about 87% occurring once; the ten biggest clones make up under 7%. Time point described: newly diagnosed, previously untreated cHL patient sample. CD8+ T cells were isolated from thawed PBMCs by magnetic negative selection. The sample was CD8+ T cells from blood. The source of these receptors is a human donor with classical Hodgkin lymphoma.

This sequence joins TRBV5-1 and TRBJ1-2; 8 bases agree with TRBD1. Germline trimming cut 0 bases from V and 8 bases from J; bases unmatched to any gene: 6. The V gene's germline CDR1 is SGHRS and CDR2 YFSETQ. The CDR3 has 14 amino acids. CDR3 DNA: TGCGCCAGCAGCTTGGGGGGTGGACAGGGCGGCTACACCTTC. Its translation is CASSLGGGQGGYTF.

The CDR3 region is CASSPRTSGAYEQYF. The CDR3 region has the DNA TGCGCCAGCAGCCCCCGGACTAGCGGAGCCTACGAGCAGTACTTC. This sequence joins TRBV4-3 and TRBJ2-7, with 10 bases that match TRBD2. This CDR3 contains 15 residues. Germline CDR1 and CDR2: LGHNA and YSLEER. With 4 bases clipped from V and 2 bases from J, the junction kept 5 bases outside the gene matches.

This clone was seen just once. The CDR3 here is CASRIRGVNTEAFF. CDR3 DNA: TGTGCCAGCAGGATCAGGGGGGTGAACACTGAAGCTTTCTTT. This chain links TRBV25-1 with TRBJ1-1; 7 bases agree with TRBD1. The CDR3 contains 14 residues. Germline values: CDR1 MGHDK, CDR2 SYGVNS. Losses at the gene ends were 6 bases for V and 0 bases for J; bases not matched to a gene: 4.

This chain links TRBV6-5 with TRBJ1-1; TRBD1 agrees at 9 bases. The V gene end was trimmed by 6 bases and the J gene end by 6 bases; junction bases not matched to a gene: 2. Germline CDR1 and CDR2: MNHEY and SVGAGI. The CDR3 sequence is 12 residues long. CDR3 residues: CASRDRGAEAFF. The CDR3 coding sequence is TGTGCCAGCAGGGACAGGGGCGCTGAAGCTTTCTTT.

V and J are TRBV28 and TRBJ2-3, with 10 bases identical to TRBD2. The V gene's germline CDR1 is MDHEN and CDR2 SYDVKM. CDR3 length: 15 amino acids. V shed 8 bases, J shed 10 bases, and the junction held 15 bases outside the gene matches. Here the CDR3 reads CASSAGGWGSSAQYF. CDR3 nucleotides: TGTGCCAGCTCAGCGGGAGGGTGGGGCTCGAGTGCGCAGTATTTT.

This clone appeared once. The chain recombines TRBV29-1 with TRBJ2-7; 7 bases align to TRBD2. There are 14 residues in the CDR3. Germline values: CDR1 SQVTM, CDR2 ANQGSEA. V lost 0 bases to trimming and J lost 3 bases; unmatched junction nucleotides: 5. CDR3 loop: CSVEDPSGYYEQYF. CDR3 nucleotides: TGCAGCGTTGAAGATCCTAGCGGATACTACGAGCAGTACTTC.

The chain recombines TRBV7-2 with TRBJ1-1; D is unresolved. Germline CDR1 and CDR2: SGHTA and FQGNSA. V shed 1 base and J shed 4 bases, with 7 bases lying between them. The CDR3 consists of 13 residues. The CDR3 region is CASSLGWGTEAFF. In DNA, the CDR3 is TGTGCCAGCAGCTTAGGTTGGGGCACTGAAGCTTTCTTT.

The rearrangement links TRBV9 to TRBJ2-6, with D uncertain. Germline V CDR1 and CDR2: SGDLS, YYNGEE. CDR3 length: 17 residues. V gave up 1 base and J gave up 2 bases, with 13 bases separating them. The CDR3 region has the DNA TGTGCCAGCAGCGTAAATGGAGAGAAGGCTGGGGCCAACGTCCTGACTTTC. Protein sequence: CASSVNGEKAGANVLTF. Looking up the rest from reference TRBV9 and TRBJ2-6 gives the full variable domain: DSGVTQTPKHLITATGQRVTLRCSPRSGDLSVYWYQQSLDQGLQFLIQYYNGEERAKGNILERFSAQQFPDLHSELNLSSLELGDSALYFCASSVNGEKAGANVLTFGAGSRLTVL.